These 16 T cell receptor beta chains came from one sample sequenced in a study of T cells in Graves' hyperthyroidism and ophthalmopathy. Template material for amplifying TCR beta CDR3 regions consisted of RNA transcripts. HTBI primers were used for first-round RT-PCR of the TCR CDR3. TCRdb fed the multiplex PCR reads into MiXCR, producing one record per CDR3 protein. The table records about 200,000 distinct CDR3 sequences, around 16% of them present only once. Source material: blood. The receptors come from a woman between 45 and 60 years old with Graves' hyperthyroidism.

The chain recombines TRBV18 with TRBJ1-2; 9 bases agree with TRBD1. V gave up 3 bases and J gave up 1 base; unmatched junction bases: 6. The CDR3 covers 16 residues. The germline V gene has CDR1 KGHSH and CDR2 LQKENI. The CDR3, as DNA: TGTGCCAGCTCACCCGGACAGGGGACCAGTAACTATGGCTACACCTTC. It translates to CASSPGQGTSNYGYTF.

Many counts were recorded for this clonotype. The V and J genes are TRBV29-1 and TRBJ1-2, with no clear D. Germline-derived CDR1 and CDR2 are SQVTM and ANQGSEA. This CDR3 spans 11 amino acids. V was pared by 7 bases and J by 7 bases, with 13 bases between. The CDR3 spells CSETGIGGYTF. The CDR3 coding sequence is TGCAGCGAAACCGGGATCGGTGGCTACACCTTC.

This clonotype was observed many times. CDR3 protein: CASSPETSGAYNEQFF. DNA of the CDR3: TGTGCCAGCAGCCCCGAGACTAGCGGGGCATACAATGAGCAGTTCTTC. The rearrangement links TRBV7-9 to TRBJ2-1, with 11 bases that match TRBD2. Germline V gives CDR1 SEHNR, CDR2 FQNEAQ (reference sequence). The CDR3 is 16 amino acids. Trimming took 5 bases from V and 4 from J; bases not matched to a gene: 7.

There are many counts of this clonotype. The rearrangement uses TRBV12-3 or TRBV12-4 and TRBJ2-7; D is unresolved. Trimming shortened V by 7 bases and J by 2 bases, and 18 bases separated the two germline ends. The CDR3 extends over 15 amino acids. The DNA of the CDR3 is TGTGCCAGCACCTCTGTCGCTCAATTCACCTACGAGCAGTACTTC. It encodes CASTSVAQFTYEQYF.

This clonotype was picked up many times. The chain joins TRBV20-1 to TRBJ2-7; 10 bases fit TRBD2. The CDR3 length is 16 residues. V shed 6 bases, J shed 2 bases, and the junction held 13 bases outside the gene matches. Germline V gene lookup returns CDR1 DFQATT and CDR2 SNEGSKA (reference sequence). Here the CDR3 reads CSARRPSGGSPYEQYF. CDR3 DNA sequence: TGCAGTGCCCGAAGACCTAGCGGGGGTTCCCCCTACGAGCAGTACTTC.

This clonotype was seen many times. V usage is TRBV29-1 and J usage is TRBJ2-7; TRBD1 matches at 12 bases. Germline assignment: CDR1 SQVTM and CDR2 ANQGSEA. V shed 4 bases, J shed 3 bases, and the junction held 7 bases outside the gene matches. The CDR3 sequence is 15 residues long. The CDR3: CSVVGGTGGDYEQYF. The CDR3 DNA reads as TGCAGCGTTGTTGGGGGGACAGGGGGCGACTACGAGCAGTACTTC.

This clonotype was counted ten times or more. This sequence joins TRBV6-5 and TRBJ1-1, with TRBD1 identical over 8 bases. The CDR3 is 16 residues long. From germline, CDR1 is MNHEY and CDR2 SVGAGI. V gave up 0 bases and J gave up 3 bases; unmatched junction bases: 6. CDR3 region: CASSYSKQGGDTEAFF. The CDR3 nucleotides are TGTGCCAGCAGTTACTCAAAACAGGGGGGGGACACTGAAGCTTTCTTT.

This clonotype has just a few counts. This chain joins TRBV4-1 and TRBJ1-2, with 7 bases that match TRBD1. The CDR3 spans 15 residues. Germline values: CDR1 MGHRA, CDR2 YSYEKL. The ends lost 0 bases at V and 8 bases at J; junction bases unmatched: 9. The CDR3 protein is CASSQEGYRGEGYTF. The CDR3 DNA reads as TGCGCCAGCAGCCAAGAAGGATACAGGGGTGAAGGCTACACCTTC.

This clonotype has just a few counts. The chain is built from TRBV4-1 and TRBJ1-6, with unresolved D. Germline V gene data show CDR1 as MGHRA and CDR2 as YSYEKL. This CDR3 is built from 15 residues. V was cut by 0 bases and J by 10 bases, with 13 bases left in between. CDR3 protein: CASSQETALPSPLHF. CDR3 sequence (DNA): TGCGCCAGCAGCCAAGAAACAGCTCTACCCTCACCCCTCCACTTT.

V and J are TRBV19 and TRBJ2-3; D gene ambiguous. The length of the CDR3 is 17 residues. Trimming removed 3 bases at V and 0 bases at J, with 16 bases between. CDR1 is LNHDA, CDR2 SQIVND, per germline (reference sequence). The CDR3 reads CASSIYSQVASTDTQYF. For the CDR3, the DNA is TGTGCCAGTAGTATTTATTCCCAGGTCGCTAGCACAGATACGCAGTATTTT.

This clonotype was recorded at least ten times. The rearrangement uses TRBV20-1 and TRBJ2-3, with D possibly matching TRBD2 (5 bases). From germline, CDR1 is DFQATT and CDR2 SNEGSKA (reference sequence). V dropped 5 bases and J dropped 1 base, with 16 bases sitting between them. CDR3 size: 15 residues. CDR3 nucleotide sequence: TGCAGTGCTTATAAGGACGGGCGGGGCACAGATACGCAGTATTTT. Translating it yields CSAYKDGRGTDTQYF.

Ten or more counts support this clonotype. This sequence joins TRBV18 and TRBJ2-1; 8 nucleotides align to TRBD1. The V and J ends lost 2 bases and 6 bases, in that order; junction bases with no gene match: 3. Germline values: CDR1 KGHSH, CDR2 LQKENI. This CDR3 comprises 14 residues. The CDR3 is CASSPGQGPNEQFF. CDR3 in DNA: TGTGCCAGCTCACCAGGACAGGGCCCCAATGAGCAGTTCTTC.

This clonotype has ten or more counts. The CDR3 DNA follows: TGTGCCAGCAGTTTAGACAGGGACAGGGGGTTAGAGACCCAGTACTTC. It yields the protein CASSLDRDRGLETQYF. The rearrangement joins TRBV12-3 or TRBV12-4 to TRBJ2-5; 11 nucleotides align to TRBD1. Trimming at V came to 1 base and at J to 4 bases, leaving 5 bases not matched to a gene. This CDR3 is 16 amino acids long.

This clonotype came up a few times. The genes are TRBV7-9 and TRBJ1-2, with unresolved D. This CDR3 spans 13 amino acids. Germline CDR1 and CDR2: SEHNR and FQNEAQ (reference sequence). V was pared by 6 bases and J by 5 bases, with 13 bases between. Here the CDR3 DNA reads TGTGCCAGCAGTTTCGGAGTAAAGTATGGCTACACCTTC. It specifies CASSFGVKYGYTF. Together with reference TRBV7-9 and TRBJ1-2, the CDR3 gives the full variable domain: DTGVSQNPRHKITKRGQNVTFRCDPISEHNRLYWYRQTLGQGPEFLTYFQNEAQLEKSRLLSDRFSAERPKGSFSTLEIQRTEQGDSAMYLCASSFGVKYGYTFGSGTRLTVV.

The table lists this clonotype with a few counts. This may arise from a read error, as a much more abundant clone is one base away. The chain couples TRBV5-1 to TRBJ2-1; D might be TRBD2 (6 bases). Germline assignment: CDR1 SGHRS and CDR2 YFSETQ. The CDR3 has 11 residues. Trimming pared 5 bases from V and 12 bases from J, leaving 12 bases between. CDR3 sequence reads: CASRRGEVQFF. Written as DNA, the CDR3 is TGCGCCAGCAGACGAGGGGAGGTGCAGTTCTTC.

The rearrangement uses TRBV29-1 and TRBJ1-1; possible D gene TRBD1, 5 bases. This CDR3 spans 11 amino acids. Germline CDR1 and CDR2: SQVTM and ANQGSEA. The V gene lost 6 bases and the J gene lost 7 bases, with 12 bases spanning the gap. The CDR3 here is CSVRGDSEAFF. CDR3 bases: TGCAGCGTGAGAGGTGACAGTGAAGCTTTCTTT.